The TCR beta chain described here comes from a study of shared clonotypes between healthy human individuals. Trimming pared 0 bases from V and 0 bases from J, leaving 12 bases between. Germline assignment: CDR1 MGHRA and CDR2 YSYEKL. This CDR3 region has 17 residues. CD4+ cell separation produced CD45RA+ naive and CD45RA-negative memory subsets. Deep was the level used in running the assay. Splitting of each subset's genomic DNA was done evenly across several immunoSEQ plates. The data were produced by immunoSEQ multiplex PCR, yet TCRdb's version contains in-frame clones alone and is incomplete. The table has approximately 2.4 million clones, approximately 96% seen once.

The TCR comes from a man between 18 and 29 years old in good health. Sample: naive CD4+ T cells sorted from blood. The sample's subset: CD45RA+ positively selected. This sequence joins TRBV4-1 and TRBJ1-5; D not certain. For the CDR3, the DNA is TGCGCCAGCAGCCAAGATATCCATTTGATTAGCAATCAGCCCCAGCATTTT. This gives the protein CASSQDIHLISNQPQHF.